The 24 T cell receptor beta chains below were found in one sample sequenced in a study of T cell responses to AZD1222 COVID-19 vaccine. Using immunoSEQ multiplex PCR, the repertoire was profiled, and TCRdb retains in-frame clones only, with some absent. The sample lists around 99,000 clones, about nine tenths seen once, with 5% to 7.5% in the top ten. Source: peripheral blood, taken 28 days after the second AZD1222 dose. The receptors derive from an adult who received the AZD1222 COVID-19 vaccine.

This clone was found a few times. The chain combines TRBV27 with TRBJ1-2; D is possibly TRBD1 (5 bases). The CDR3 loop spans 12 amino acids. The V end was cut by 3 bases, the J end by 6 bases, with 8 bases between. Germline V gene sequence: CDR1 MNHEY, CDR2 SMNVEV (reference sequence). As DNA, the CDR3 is TGTGCCAGCAGTTTTGGGGGGGATGGCTACACCTTC. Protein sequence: CASSFGGDGYTF.

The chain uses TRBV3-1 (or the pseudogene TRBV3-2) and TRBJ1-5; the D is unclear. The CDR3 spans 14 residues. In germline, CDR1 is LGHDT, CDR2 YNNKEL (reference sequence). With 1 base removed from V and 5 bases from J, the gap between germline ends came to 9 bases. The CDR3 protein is CASSQGLSDQPQHF. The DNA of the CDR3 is TGTGCCAGCAGCCAAGGTTTAAGTGATCAGCCCCAGCATTTT.

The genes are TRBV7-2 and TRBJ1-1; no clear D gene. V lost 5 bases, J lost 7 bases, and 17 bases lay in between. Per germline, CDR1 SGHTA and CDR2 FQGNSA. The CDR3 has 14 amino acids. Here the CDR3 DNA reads TGTGCCAGCAGCAGCCAGAGCGACGTAAGTGAAGCTTTCTTT. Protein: CASSSQSDVSEAFF.

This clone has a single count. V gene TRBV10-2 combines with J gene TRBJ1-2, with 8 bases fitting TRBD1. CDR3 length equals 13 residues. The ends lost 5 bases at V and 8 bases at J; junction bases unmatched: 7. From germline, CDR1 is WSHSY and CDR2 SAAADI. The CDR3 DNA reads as TGCGCCAGCAGTAACAGGGGGGATGACGGCTACACCTTC. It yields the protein CASSNRGDDGYTF.

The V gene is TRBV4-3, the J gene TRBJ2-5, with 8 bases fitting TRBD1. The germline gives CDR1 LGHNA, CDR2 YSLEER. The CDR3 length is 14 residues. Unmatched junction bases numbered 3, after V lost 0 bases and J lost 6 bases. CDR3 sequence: CASSQDRGRKTQYF. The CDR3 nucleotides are TGCGCCAGCAGCCAAGACAGGGGGCGAAAGACCCAGTACTTC.

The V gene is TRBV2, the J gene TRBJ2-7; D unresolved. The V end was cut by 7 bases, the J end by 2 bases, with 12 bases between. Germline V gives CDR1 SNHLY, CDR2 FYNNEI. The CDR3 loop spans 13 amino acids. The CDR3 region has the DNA TGTGCCAGCAAACCGGACGGCCCCTACGAGCAGTACTTC. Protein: CASKPDGPYEQYF.

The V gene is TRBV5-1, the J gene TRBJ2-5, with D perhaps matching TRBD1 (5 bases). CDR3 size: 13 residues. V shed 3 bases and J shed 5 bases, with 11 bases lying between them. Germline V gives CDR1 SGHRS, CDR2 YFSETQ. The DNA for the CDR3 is TGCGCCAGCAGCTCGGACAAAGTTGAGACCCAGTACTTC. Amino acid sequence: CASSSDKVETQYF.

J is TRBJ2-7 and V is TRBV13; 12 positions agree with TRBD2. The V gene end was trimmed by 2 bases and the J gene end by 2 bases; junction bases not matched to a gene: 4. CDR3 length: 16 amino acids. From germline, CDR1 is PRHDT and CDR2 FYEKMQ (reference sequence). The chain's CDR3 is CASSLRTSGIPYEQYF. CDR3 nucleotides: TGTGCCAGCAGCTTACGGACTAGCGGGATCCCCTACGAGCAGTACTTC.

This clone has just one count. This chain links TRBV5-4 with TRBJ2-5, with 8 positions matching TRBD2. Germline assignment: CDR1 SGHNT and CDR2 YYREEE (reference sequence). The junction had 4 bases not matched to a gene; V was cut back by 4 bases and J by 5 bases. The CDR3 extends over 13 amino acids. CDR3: CASSTGGDETQYF. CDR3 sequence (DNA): TGTGCCAGCAGCACCGGGGGGGACGAGACCCAGTACTTC.

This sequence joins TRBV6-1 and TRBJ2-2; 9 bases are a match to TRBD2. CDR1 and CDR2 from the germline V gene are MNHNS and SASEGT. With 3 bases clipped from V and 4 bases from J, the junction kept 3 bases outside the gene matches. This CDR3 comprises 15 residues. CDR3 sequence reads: CASSDLAGITGELFF. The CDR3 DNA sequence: TGTGCCAGCAGTGATCTAGCGGGAATCACCGGGGAGCTGTTTTTT.

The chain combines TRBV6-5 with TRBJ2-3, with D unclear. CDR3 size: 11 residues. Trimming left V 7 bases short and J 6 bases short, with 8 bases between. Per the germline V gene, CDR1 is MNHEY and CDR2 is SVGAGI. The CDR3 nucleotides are TGTGCCAGCATCTCCGGGGATACGCAGTATTTT. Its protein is CASISGDTQYF.

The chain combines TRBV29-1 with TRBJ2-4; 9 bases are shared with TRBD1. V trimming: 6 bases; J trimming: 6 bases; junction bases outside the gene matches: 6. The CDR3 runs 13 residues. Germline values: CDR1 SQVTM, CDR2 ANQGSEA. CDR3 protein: CSVKTGGRNIQYF. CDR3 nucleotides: TGCAGCGTCAAAACAGGGGGCCGAAACATTCAGTACTTC.

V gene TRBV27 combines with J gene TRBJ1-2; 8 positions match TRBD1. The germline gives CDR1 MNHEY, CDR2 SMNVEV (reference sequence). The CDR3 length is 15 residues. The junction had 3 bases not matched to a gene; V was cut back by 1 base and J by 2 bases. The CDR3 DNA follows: TGTGCCAGCAGTTTATACGGACAGGGCAACTATGGCTACACCTTC. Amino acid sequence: CASSLYGQGNYGYTF.

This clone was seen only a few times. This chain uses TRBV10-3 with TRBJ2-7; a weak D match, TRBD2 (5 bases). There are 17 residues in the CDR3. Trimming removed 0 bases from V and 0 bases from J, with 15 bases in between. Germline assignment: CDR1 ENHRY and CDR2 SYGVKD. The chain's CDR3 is CAISESFSGSYSYEQYF. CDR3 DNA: TGTGCCATCAGTGAGTCTTTTTCGGGGTCCTACTCCTACGAGCAGTACTTC.

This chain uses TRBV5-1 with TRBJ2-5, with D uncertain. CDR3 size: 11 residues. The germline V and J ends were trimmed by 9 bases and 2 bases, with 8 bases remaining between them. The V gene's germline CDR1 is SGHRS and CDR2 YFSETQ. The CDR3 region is CATHCQETQYF. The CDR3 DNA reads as TGCGCCACCCACTGTCAAGAGACCCAGTACTTC. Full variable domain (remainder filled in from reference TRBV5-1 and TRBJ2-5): KAGVTQTPRYLIKTRGQQVTLSCSPISGHRSVSWYQQTPGQGLQFLFEYFSETQRNKGNFPGRFSGRQFSNSRSEMNVSTLELGDSALYLCATHCQETQYFGPGTRLLVL.

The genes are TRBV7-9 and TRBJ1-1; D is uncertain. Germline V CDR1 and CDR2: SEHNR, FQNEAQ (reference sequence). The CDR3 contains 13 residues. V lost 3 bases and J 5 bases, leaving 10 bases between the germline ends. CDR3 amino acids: CASSFEEETEAFF. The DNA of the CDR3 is TGTGCCAGCAGCTTCGAAGAGGAAACTGAAGCTTTCTTT.

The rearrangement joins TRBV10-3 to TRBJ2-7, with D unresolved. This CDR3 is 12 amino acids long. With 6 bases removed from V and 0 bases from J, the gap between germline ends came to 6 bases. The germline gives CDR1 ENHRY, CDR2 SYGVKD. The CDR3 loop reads CAISEVSYEQYF. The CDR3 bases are TGTGCCATCAGCGAAGTCTCCTACGAGCAGTACTTC.

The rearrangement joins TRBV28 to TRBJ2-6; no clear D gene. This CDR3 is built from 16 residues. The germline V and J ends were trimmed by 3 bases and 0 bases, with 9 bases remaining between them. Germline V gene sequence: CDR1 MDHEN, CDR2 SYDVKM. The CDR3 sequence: CASSFDLGSGANVLTF. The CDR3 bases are TGTGCCAGCAGTTTCGACCTGGGCTCTGGGGCCAACGTCCTGACTTTC.

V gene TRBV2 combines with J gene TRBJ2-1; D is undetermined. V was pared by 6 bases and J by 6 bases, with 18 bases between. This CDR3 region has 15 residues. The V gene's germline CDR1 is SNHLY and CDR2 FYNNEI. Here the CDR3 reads CASRSVRSSGNEQFF. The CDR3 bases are TGTGCCAGCAGGTCCGTTCGATCTTCGGGCAATGAGCAGTTCTTC.

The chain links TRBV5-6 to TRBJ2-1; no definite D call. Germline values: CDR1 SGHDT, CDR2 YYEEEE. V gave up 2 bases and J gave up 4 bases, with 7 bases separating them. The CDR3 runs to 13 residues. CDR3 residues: CASSFRRYNEQFF. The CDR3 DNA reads TGTGCCAGCAGCTTTAGGCGGTACAATGAGCAGTTCTTC.

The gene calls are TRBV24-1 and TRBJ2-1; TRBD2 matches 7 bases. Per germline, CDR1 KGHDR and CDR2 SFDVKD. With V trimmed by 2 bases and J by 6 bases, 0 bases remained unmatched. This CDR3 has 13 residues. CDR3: CATSDSGGNEQFF. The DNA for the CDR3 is TGTGCCACCAGTGATTCGGGGGGCAATGAGCAGTTCTTC.

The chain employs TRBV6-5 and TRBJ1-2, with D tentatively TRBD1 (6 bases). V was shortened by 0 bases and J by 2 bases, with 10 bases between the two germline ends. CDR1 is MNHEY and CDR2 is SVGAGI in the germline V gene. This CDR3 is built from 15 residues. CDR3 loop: CASSYSGTSNYGYTF. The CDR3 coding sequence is TGTGCCAGCAGTTACTCCGGGACATCGAACTATGGCTACACCTTC.

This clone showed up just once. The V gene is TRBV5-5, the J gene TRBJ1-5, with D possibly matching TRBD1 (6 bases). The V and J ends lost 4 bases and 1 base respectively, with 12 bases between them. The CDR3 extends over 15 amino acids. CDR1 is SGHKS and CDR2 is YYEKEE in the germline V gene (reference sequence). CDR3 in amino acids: CASSLTGKSNQPQHF. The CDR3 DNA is TGTGCCAGCAGCCTCACAGGGAAGAGCAATCAGCCCCAGCATTTT.

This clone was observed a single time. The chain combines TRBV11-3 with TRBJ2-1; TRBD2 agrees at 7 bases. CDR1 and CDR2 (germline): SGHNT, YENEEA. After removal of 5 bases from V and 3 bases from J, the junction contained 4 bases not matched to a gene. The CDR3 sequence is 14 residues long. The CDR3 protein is CASSPGTNYNEQFF. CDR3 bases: TGTGCCAGCAGCCCGGGGACTAACTACAATGAGCAGTTCTTC.